The entry that follows covers one TCR beta chain sequence. This sample was taken from a study of patients and donors after allogeneic stem cell transplantation. TCRdb called the RT-PCR reads again in MiXCR, with one record for every CDR3 protein. This table holds some 960,000 distinct CDR3 sequences, around 17% found once. The CDR3 sequence is 16 residues long. The V and J ends lost 0 bases and 1 base respectively, with 12 bases between them. The germline CDR1 and CDR2 sequences are DFQATT and SNEGSKA (reference sequence). J is TRBJ2-2 and V is TRBV20-1, with D perhaps matching TRBD2 (5 bases). The sample was blood, either unsorted or a sorted T cell fraction (not recorded which). The origin of this receptor is a human donor who was either an allogeneic HSCT recipient or a stem cell or donor lymphocyte infusion donor (not recorded which). It is not recorded whose cells these are; they may come from a transplant donor. The CDR3 nucleotides are TGCAGTGCTAGAGATAGGGAGTGGCTGAACACCGGGGAGCTGTTTTTT. It specifies CSARDREWLNTGELFF.